These 18 T cell receptor beta chains were sequenced from one sample in a study of neoadjuvant anti-PD-1 for oral cavity cancer. Specified time point: after neoadjuvant nivolumab, at surgical resection. Generated by immunoSEQ multiplex PCR, the TCRdb table keeps only in-frame clones and is missing some. The data show about 14,000 clones, with around 71% seen just once and 3% held by the top ten. The sample in question was PBMCs, obtained after nivolumab (anti-PD-1) treatment. The receptors originated from a person between 40 and 80 years old with oral cavity squamous cell carcinoma.

V gene TRBV5-1 combines with J gene TRBJ1-1; D gene unclear. The V and J ends lost 0 bases and 0 bases respectively, with 6 bases between them. This CDR3 contains 14 residues. Germline V lookup: CDR1 SGHRS, CDR2 YFSETQ. Here the CDR3 reads CASSLEVLNTEAFF. CDR3 bases: TGCGCCAGCAGCTTGGAGGTCTTGAACACTGAAGCTTTCTTT.

The chain combines TRBV30 with TRBJ2-1; 13 positions match TRBD2. V was clipped by 3 bases and J by 9 bases; unmatched bases: 11. This CDR3 is 16 amino acids long. The germline V gene encodes CDR1 GTSNPN and CDR2 SVGIG (reference sequence). The DNA of the CDR3 is TGTGCCTGGAGGGGACTAGCGGGATCCCTGGCGGGTGAGCAGTTCTTC. This sequence encodes CAWRGLAGSLAGEQFF.

The chain recombines TRBV12-5 with TRBJ2-7; a weak D match, TRBD2 (6 bases). Germline CDR1 is LGHNT and CDR2 is FRNRAP. The CDR3 length is 13 residues. The V end lost 1 base, the J end lost 3 bases, and 7 bases lay between the germline ends. This CDR3 reads CASGLEDYYEQYF. CDR3 sequence (DNA): TGTGCTAGTGGTTTGGAGGACTACTACGAGCAGTACTTC.

This clone was seen more than once but under ten times. The V and J genes are TRBV11-3 and TRBJ1-1; D gene ambiguous. V was pared by 1 base and J by 9 bases, with 9 bases between. The germline V gene encodes CDR1 SGHNT and CDR2 YENEEA. The CDR3 runs to 12 residues. The CDR3 sequence: CASSLVGGKAFF. In DNA, the CDR3 is TGTGCCAGCAGCTTAGTTGGAGGGAAAGCTTTCTTT.

This chain links TRBV30 with TRBJ2-7; TRBD1 matches at 11 bases. V was clipped by 0 bases and J by 2 bases; unmatched bases: 3. The V gene's germline CDR1 is GTSNPN and CDR2 SVGIG (reference sequence). The CDR3 loop spans 15 amino acids. CDR3 region: CAWSVGQGATYEQYF. DNA of the CDR3: TGTGCCTGGAGTGTCGGACAGGGGGCGACCTACGAGCAGTACTTC.

This chain links TRBV10-3 with TRBJ2-3, with D perhaps TRBD2 (5 bases). The germline V and J ends were trimmed by 7 bases and 5 bases, with 7 bases remaining between them. From germline, CDR1 is ENHRY and CDR2 SYGVKD. The CDR3 extends over 11 amino acids. CDR3 amino acids: CAIKGGDTQYF. The CDR3 nucleotides are TGTGCCATCAAAGGAGGAGATACGCAGTATTTT.

The chain recombines TRBV10-3 with TRBJ1-3; no clear D. CDR3 size: 14 residues. CDR1 is ENHRY, CDR2 SYGVKD, per germline. Trimming took off 5 bases at V and 0 bases at J, with 8 bases between the two ends. The DNA for the CDR3 is TGTGCCATCAGTCATGAAAACTCTGGAAACACCATATATTTT. Residues: CAISHENSGNTIYF.

This clone has just a few counts. The chain has TRBV19 and TRBJ1-5; the D gene is possibly TRBD1 (5 bases). The CDR3 runs to 14 residues. CDR1 LNHDA and CDR2 SQIVND come from the germline V gene (reference sequence). The CDR3 region is CLVRPRDSNQPQHF. The DNA for the CDR3 is TGTTTAGTCCGCCCCAGGGATAGCAATCAGCCCCAGCATTTT.

The J gene is TRBJ2-2, the V gene TRBV7-9; 13 nucleotides align to TRBD2. Germline CDR1 and CDR2: SEHNR and FQNEAQ (reference sequence). V shed 4 bases, J shed 4 bases, and the junction held 9 bases outside the gene matches. The CDR3 runs to 18 residues. The CDR3 sequence is CASSSRLAGGRSTGELFF. In DNA form, the CDR3 reads TGTGCCAGCAGCTCTCGACTAGCGGGAGGAAGGAGCACCGGGGAGCTGTTTTTT.

The chain employs TRBV30 and TRBJ1-2; TRBD1 is a possible D gene (5 bases). This CDR3 has 11 residues. With 8 bases removed from V and 4 bases from J, the gap between germline ends came to 11 bases. Germline CDR1 is GTSNPN and CDR2 is SVGIG (reference sequence). The CDR3 sequence: CAGAGLYGYTF. The CDR3 nucleotides read TGTGCCGGAGCGGGACTCTATGGCTACACCTTC.

The rearrangement joins TRBV7-3 to TRBJ2-5; D not certain. Germline V gene lookup returns CDR1 SGHTA and CDR2 FQGTGA. V was clipped by 3 bases and J by 1 base, with 6 bases between them. This CDR3 has 13 residues. CDR3 sequence: CASSFSFQETQYF. CDR3 nucleotides: TGTGCCAGCAGCTTTAGTTTCCAAGAGACCCAGTACTTC.

This clone has just a few counts. The chain uses TRBV18 and TRBJ2-4, with D tentatively TRBD2 (5 bases). V lost 0 bases and J 0 bases, leaving 12 bases between the germline ends. The CDR3 sequence is 17 residues long. The V gene's germline CDR1 is KGHSH and CDR2 LQKENI. The CDR3 is CASSPPLPGLAKNIQYF. The CDR3 nucleotides are TGTGCCAGCTCACCACCGCTTCCGGGATTAGCCAAAAACATTCAGTACTTC.

This clone appeared once. The junction and the germline gene differ at one end; a read error may be behind it. The chain links TRBV2 to TRBJ2-1; possibly TRBD2 for D (6 bases). This CDR3 has 15 residues. Per the germline V gene, CDR1 is SNHLY and CDR2 is FYNNEI. For the CDR3, the DNA is TGTGCCAGCTCTAAGGGAGGTAGCTCCTTCAATGAGCAGTTCTTC. This codes for CASSKGGSSFNEQFF.

This clone was picked up one time. V gene TRBV6-5 combines with J gene TRBJ2-5; D possibly corresponds to TRBD2 (6 bases). The CDR3 spans 12 residues. Trimming removed 10 bases from V and 1 base from J, with 10 bases in between. CDR1 MNHEY and CDR2 SVGAGI come from the germline V gene. In DNA, the CDR3 is TGTGCCACCTGGGACTTCCAAGAGACCCAGTACTTC. Amino acid sequence: CATWDFQETQYF.

The sample holds one count of this clone. The V and J genes are TRBV11-2 and TRBJ1-1; D is undetermined. Trimming stripped 1 base from V and 0 bases from J, with 9 bases between. From germline, CDR1 is SGHAT and CDR2 FQNNGV. CDR3 size: 15 residues. CDR3: CASSLASTVNTEAFF. For the CDR3, the DNA is TGTGCCAGCAGCTTAGCGAGTACAGTGAACACTGAAGCTTTCTTT.

This chain connects TRBV6-1 to TRBJ2-2; no clear D gene. Germline-derived CDR1 and CDR2 are MNHNS and SASEGT. This CDR3 region has 13 residues. With 2 bases removed from V and 10 bases from J, the gap between germline ends came to 11 bases. CDR3 protein: CASSEWVWEELFF. In DNA, the CDR3 is TGTGCCAGCAGTGAATGGGTGTGGGAGGAGCTGTTTTTT.

This clone was seen a handful of times. This chain uses TRBV30 with TRBJ1-3, with TRBD1 matching 7 bases. This CDR3 comprises 14 residues. The V and J ends lost 4 bases and 8 bases, in that order; junction bases with no gene match: 11. Germline V lookup: CDR1 GTSNPN, CDR2 SVGIG (reference sequence). CDR3 DNA: TGTGCCTGGAACCGACAGGGCCGAGGGGACACCATATATTTT. This codes for CAWNRQGRGDTIYF.

The chain uses TRBV5-4 and TRBJ1-1, with a weak D call TRBD1 (6 bases). This CDR3 region has 16 residues. V was clipped by 0 bases and J by 6 bases, with 18 bases between them. Germline CDR1 reads SGHNT; CDR2 reads YYREEE (reference sequence). CDR3 loop: CASSLGSSGGAAEAFF. In DNA form, the CDR3 reads TGTGCCAGCAGCTTGGGTTCGTCCGGGGGCGCCGCTGAAGCTTTCTTT.